The 10 T cell receptor beta chains presented below share a single source sample, sequenced in a study of blood T cell repertoires in COVID-19. Generated by immunoSEQ multiplex PCR, the TCRdb table keeps only in-frame clones and is missing some. The sample carries 210,000 or so clones, 80% to 90% recorded once. The sequenced sample consisted of PBMCs or T cells enriched from blood (not recorded which). These receptor sequences come from a young woman who had been exposed to COVID-19.

The gene calls are TRBV28 and TRBJ1-2; 8 positions agree with TRBD1. This CDR3 is 15 amino acids long. The J segment lost 4 bases and the V segment lost 5 bases, leaving 9 bases of the junction unmatched. Germline V lookup: CDR1 MDHEN, CDR2 SYDVKM. The CDR3 spells CASSPRGTGLYGYTF. CDR3 bases: TGTGCCAGCAGTCCTAGGGGGACAGGTCTCTATGGCTACACCTTC.

This clone was counted a single time. The chain links TRBV28 to TRBJ2-7, with 14 bases lining up with TRBD2. Looked up from germline, CDR1 is MDHEN and CDR2 is SYDVKM. This CDR3 has 15 amino acids. V shed 5 bases, J shed 5 bases, and the junction held 5 bases outside the gene matches. The CDR3 bases are TGTGCCAGCAGTCTACGGACTAGCGGGAGGAACGAGCAGTACTTC. It specifies CASSLRTSGRNEQYF.

The J gene is TRBJ2-3, the V gene TRBV29-1; D unresolved. The V end was cut by 8 bases, the J end by 0 bases, with 12 bases between. The CDR3 contains 13 residues. In germline, CDR1 is SQVTM, CDR2 ANQGSEA. The CDR3 protein is CSPLVSSTDTQYF. For the CDR3, the DNA is TGCAGCCCCCTTGTGAGTAGCACAGATACGCAGTATTTT.

This clone was recorded once. This chain links TRBV12-3 or TRBV12-4 with TRBJ2-1; D uncertain. This CDR3 has 11 amino acids. V was clipped by 5 bases and J by 3 bases, with 2 bases between them. The CDR3 region is CASSRYNEQFF. The CDR3 nucleotides read TGTGCCAGCAGTCGCTACAATGAGCAGTTCTTC.

This clone was observed a single time. The rearrangement joins TRBV18 to TRBJ1-6; 7 nucleotides line up with TRBD1. V was clipped by 3 bases and J by 5 bases; unmatched bases: 1. This CDR3 comprises 14 residues. Looked up from germline, CDR1 is KGHSH and CDR2 is LQKENI. The CDR3 region is CASSPTGHNSPLHF. The DNA of the CDR3 is TGTGCCAGCTCACCGACAGGGCATAATTCACCCCTCCACTTT.

The chain is built from TRBV6-1 and TRBJ1-3; TRBD1 matches 7 bases. J gave up 0 bases and V 3 bases, and 2 bases lay outside the gene matches. CDR3 length: 15 residues. Germline CDR1 is MNHNS and CDR2 is SASEGT. The CDR3 DNA follows: TGTGCCAGCAGTGAGGGACAGAGCTCTGGAAACACCATATATTTT. Its protein product is CASSEGQSSGNTIYF.

The V call is TRBV5-4, the J call TRBJ2-3; TRBD2 aligns across 8 bases. The CDR3 is 14 amino acids. Unmatched junction bases numbered 4, after V lost 5 bases and J lost 2 bases. Germline values: CDR1 SGHNT, CDR2 YYREEE (reference sequence). CDR3 sequence reads: CASRKLADTDTQYF. The CDR3 nucleotides are TGTGCCAGCAGAAAACTAGCGGACACAGATACGCAGTATTTT.

V is TRBV5-1 and J is TRBJ2-3; the match to TRBD1 covers 8 bases. V trimming: 4 bases; J trimming: 4 bases; junction bases outside the gene matches: 5. CDR3 length: 14 amino acids. Germline CDR1 SGHRS, CDR2 YFSETQ. CDR3 nucleotide sequence: TGCGCCAGCAGCCACGGACAGGGCCCAGATACGCAGTATTTT. Translated, it gives CASSHGQGPDTQYF.

In this sample, this clone turned up a few times. The genes are TRBV2 and TRBJ2-7; 9 bases are a match to TRBD1. The CDR3 covers 13 residues. Germline V gene sequence: CDR1 SNHLY, CDR2 FYNNEI. After removal of 6 bases from V and 9 bases from J, the junction contained 9 bases not matched to a gene. The CDR3: CASSPDRGTGQYF. CDR3 bases: TGTGCCAGCAGCCCGGACAGGGGAACTGGGCAGTACTTC. The variable domain in full, completed from reference TRBV2 and TRBJ2-7, reads EPEVTQTPSHQVTQMGQEVILRCVPISNHLYFYWYRQILGQKVEFLVSFYNNEISEKSEIFDDQFSVERPDGSNFTLKIRSTKLEDSAMYFCASSPDRGTGQYFGPGTRLTVT.

CDR3 in amino acids: CASSLDGGDTQYF. For the CDR3, the DNA is TGTGCCAGCAGCTTGGACGGTGGAGATACGCAGTATTTT. V gene TRBV5-6 combines with J gene TRBJ2-3; D is uncertain. CDR3 size: 13 residues. CDR1 is SGHDT and CDR2 is YYEEEE in the germline V gene. V was shortened by 0 bases and J by 5 bases, with 7 bases between the two germline ends.